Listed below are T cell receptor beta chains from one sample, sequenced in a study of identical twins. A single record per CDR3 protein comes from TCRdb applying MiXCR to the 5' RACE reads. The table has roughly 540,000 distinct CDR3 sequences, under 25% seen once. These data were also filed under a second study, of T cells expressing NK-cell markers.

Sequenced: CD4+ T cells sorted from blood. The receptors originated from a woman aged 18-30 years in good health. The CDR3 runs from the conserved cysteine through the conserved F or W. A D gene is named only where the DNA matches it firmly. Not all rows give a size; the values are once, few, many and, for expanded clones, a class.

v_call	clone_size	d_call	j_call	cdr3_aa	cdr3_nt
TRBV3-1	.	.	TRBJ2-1	CASSLLGGGINEQFF	TGTGCCAGCAGCTTGCTAGGGGGGGGTATCAATGAGCAGTTCTTC
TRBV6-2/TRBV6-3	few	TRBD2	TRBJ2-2	CASSYRGGHTGELFF	TGTGCCAGCAGTTACCGGGGGGGGCACACCGGGGAGCTGTTTTTT
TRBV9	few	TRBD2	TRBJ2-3	CASSVDASGGDTQYF	TGTGCCAGCAGCGTAGATGCTAGCGGGGGTGATACGCAGTATTTT
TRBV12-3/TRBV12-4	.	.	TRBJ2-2	CTSRTVSTGELFF	TGTACCAGCCGGACAGTATCCACCGGGGAGCTGTTTTTT
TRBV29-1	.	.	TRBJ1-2	CSVSQGTLDGGYTF	TGCAGCGTTTCCCAGGGGACGTTAGATGGTGGCTACACCTTC
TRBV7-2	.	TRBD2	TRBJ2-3	CASSTQLGRGGDTQYF	TGTGCCAGCAGCACTCAACTCGGGAGGGGGGGGGATACGCAGTATTTT
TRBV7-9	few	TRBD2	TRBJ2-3	CASSSLAGLGTDTQYF	TGTGCCAGCAGCTCCCTAGCGGGACTTGGCACAGATACGCAGTATTTT
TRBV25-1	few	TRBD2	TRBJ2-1	CASSELPAGGPYNEQFF	TGTGCCAGCAGTGAATTGCCAGCGGGAGGGCCCTACAATGAGCAGTTCTTC
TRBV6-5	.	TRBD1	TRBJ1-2	CASSYGTGLNYGYTF	TGTGCCAGCAGTTACGGGACAGGGCTGAACTATGGCTACACCTTC
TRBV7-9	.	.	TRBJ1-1	CASSLDGVRRAFF	TGTGCCAGCAGCTTAGACGGAGTTAGGCGGGCTTTCTTT
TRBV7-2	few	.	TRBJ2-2	CASSLSQANTGELFF	TGTGCCAGCAGCTTAAGCCAGGCGAACACCGGGGAGCTGTTTTTT
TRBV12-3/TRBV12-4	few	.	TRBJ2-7	CASSLEAAPLYEQYF	TGTGCCAGCAGTTTGGAGGCAGCCCCTCTCTACGAGCAGTACTTC
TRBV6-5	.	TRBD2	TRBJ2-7	CASSSRAGGRNEQYF	TGTGCCAGCAGTTCCCGAGCGGGAGGGAGAAACGAGCAGTACTTC
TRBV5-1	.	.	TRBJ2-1	CASSLLAAQYNEQFF	TGCGCCAGCAGCTTGCTCGCGGCCCAATACAATGAGCAGTTCTTC
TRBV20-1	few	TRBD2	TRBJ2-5	CSAGGGPGQETQYF	TGCAGTGCTGGCGGGGGGCCAGGGCAAGAGACCCAGTACTTC
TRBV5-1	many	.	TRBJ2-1	CASSRWYAQDNEQFF	TGCGCCAGCAGCCGCTGGTACGCTCAAGACAATGAGCAGTTCTTC
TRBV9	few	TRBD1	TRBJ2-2	CASSVVGQTNTGELFF	TGTGCCAGCAGCGTAGTGGGACAGACGAACACCGGGGAGCTGTTTTTT
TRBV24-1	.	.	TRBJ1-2	CATSDSGYGYTF	TGTGCCACCAGTGATTCAGGATATGGCTACACCTTC
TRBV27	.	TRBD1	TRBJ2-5	CASAPTGGFAETQYF	TGTGCCAGCGCACCAACAGGGGGCTTCGCGGAGACCCAGTACTTC
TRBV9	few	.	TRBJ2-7	CASSGRGWEQYF	TGTGCCAGCAGCGGACGGGGGTGGGAGCAGTACTTC
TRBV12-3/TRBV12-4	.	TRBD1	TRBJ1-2	CASSYDRANRGYTF	TGTGCCAGCAGTTACGACAGGGCCAACCGTGGCTACACCTTC
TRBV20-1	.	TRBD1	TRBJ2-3	CSARDPGGGTQYF	TGCAGTGCTAGAGATCCAGGGGGCGGTACGCAGTATTTT
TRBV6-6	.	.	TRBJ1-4	CASSYSGEKLFF	TGTGCCAGCAGTTACTCGGGCGAAAAACTGTTTTTT
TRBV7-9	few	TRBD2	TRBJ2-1	CASSLSLSSGGADEQFF	TGTGCCAGCAGCTTATCCCTGTCTAGCGGGGGGGCGGATGAGCAGTTCTTC
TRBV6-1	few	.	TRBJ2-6	CASRSRGAGANVLTF	TGTGCCAGCAGATCAAGGGGTGCGGGGGCCAACGTCCTGACTTTC
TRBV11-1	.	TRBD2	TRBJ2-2	CASRGRLAGGNPTGELFF	TGTGCCAGCAGAGGAAGACTAGCGGGAGGTAATCCCACCGGGGAGCTGTTTTTT
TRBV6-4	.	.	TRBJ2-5	CASSVALGETQYF	TGTGCCAGCAGTGTCGCCCTAGGAGAGACCCAGTACTTC
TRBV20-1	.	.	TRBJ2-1	CSAPSSIVYNEQFF	TGCAGTGCCCCCAGCAGTATTGTCTACAATGAGCAGTTCTTC
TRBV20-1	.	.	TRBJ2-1	CSARVRASSRYNEQFF	TGCAGTGCTAGGGTTAGGGCTAGTAGTCGGTACAATGAGCAGTTCTTC